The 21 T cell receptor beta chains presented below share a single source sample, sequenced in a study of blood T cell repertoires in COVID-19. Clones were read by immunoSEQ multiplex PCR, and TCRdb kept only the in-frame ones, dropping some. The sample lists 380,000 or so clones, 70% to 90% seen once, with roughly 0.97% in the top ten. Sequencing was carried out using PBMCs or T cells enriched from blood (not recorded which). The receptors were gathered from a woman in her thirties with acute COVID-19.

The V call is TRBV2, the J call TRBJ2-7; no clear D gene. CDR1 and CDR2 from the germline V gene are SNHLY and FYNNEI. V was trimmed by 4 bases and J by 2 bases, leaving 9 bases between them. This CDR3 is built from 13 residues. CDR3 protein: CASSVYVTYEQYF. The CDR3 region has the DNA TGTGCCAGCAGTGTCTATGTTACCTACGAGCAGTACTTC.

The CDR3 spells CASGEARRHGGDEQYF. As DNA, the CDR3 is TGTGCCAGCGGAGAGGCTAGGCGTCATGGAGGTGACGAGCAGTACTTC. V and J are TRBV2 and TRBJ2-7, with TRBD2 as a possible D gene (5 bases). Trimming cost V 8 bases and J 5 bases, with 25 bases left between them. The CDR3 spans 16 residues. Germline V gene sequence: CDR1 SNHLY, CDR2 FYNNEI.

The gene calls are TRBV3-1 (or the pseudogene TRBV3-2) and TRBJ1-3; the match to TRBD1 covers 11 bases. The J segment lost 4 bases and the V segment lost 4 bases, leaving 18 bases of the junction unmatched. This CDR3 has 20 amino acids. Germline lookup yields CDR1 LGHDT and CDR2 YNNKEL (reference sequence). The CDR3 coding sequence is TGTGCCAGCAGCCCCCGCGGAGGGCGCTCGGACAGGGGGCGAGGAAACACCATATATTTT. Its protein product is CASSPRGGRSDRGRGNTIYF.

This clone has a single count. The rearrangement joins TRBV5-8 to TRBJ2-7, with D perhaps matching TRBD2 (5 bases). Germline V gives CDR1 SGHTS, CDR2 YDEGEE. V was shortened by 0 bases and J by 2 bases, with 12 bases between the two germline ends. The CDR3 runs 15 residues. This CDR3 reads CASSLGRGLPYEQYF. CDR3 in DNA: TGTGCCAGCAGCTTGGGTAGAGGGTTACCCTACGAGCAGTACTTC.

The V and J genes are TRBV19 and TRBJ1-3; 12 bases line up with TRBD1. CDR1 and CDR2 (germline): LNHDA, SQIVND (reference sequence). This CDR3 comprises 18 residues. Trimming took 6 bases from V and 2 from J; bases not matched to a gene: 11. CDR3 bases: TGTGCCAGTAGGCAACCGGGACAGGGGGCGCGTGCTGGAAACACCATATATTTT. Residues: CASRQPGQGARAGNTIYF. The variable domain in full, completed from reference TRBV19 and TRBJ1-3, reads DGGITQSPKYLFRKEGQNVTLSCEQNLNHDAMYWYRQDPGQGLRLIYYSQIVNDFQKGDIAEGYSVSREKKESFPLTVTSAQKNPTAFYLCASRQPGQGARAGNTIYFGEGSWLTVV.

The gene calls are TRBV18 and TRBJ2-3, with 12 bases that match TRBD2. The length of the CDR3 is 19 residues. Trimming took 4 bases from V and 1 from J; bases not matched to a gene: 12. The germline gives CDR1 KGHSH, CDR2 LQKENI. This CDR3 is CASSLLPPTSGGRTDTQYF. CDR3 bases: TGTGCCAGCTCACTTTTGCCCCCGACTAGCGGGGGACGCACAGATACGCAGTATTTT.

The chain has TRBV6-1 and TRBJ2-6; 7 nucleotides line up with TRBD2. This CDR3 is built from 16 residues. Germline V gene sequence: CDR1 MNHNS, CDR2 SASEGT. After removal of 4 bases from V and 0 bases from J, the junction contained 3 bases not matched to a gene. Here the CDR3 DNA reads TGTGCCAGCAGTGTGGGGGGGAGCTCTGGGGCCAACGTCCTGACTTTC. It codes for CASSVGGSSGANVLTF.

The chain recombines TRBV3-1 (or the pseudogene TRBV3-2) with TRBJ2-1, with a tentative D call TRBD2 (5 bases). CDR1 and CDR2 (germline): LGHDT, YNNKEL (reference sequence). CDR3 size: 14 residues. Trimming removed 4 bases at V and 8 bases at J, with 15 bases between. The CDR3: CASSPGGASHEQFF. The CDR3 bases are TGTGCCAGCAGCCCTGGAGGAGCCTCCCATGAGCAGTTCTTC.

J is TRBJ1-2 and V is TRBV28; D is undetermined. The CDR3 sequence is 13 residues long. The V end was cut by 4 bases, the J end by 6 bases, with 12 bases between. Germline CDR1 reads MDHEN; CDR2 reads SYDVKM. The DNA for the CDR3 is TGTGCCAGCAGTTCGCATCGAACTGATGGCTACACCTTC. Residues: CASSSHRTDGYTF.

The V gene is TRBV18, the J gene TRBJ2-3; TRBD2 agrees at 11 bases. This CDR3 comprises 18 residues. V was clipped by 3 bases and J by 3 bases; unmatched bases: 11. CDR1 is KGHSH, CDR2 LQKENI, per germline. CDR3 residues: CASSPPLTSGGGTDTQYF. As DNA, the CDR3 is TGTGCCAGCTCACCGCCCCTAACTAGCGGGGGAGGGACAGATACGCAGTATTTT. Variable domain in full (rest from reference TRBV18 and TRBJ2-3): NAGVMQNPRHLVRRRGQEARLRCSPMKGHSHVYWYRQLPEEGLKFMVYLQKENIIDESGMPKERFSAEFPKEGPSILRIQQVVRGDSAAYFCASSPPLTSGGGTDTQYFGPGTRLTVL.

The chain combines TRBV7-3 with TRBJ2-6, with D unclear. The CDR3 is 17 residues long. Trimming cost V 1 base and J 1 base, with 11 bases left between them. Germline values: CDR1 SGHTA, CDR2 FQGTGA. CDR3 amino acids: CASSLSHYESGANVLTF. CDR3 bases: TGTGCCAGCAGCTTAAGTCATTATGAGTCTGGGGCCAACGTCCTGACTTTC.

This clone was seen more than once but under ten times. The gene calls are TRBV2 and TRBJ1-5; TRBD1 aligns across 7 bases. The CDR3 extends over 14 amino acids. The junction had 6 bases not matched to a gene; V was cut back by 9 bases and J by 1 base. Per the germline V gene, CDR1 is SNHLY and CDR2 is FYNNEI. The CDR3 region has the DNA TGTGCCAGTCGACAGGGTATCAGCAATCAGCCCCAGCATTTT. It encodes CASRQGISNQPQHF.

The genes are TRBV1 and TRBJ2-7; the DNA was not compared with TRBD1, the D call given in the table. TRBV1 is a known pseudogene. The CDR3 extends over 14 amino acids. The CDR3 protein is CTSSPEDRAYEQYF. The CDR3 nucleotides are TGCACCAGCAGCCCTGAAGACAGGGCCTACGAGCAGTACTTC.

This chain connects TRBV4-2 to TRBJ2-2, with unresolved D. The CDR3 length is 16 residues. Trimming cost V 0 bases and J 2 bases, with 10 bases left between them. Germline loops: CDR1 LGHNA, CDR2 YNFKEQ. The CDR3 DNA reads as TGTGCCAGCAGCCAAGACATTAGCTTCAACACCGGGGAGCTGTTTTTT. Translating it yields CASSQDISFNTGELFF.

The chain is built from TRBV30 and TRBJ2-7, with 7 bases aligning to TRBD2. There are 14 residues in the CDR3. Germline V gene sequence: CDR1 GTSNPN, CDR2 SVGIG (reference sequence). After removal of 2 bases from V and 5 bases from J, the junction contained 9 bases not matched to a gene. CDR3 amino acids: CAWSLGGTSHEQYF. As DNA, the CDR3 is TGTGCCTGGAGTTTGGGGGGGACTTCCCACGAGCAGTACTTC.

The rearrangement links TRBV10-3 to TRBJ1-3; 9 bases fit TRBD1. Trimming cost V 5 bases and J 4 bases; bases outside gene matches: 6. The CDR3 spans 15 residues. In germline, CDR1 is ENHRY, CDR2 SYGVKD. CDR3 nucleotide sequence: TGTGCCATCAGTAAGACGGGACAGGGAGGAAACACCATATATTTT. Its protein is CAISKTGQGGNTIYF.

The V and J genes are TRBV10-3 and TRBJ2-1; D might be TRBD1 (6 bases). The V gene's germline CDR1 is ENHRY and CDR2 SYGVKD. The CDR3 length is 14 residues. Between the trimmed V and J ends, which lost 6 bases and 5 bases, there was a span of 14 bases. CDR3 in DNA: TGTGCCATCAGGACGACAGGACGGGACAATGAGCAGTTCTTC. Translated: CAIRTTGRDNEQFF.

CDR3 sequence reads: CATSRASTGLDYGYTF. The DNA of the CDR3 is TGTGCCACCAGCAGAGCGTCTACAGGGTTGGACTATGGCTACACCTTC. V gene TRBV15 combines with J gene TRBJ1-2, with D possibly TRBD1 on 6 matching bases. The CDR3 spans 16 residues. V was trimmed by 1 base and J by 3 bases, leaving 15 bases between them. Germline loops: CDR1 LNHNV, CDR2 YYDKDF (reference sequence).

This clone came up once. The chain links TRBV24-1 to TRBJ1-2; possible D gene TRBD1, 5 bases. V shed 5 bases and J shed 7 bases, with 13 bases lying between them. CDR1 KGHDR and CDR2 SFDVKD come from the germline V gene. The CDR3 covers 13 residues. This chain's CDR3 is CATSGVQGSGYTF. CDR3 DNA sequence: TGTGCCACCAGTGGCGTTCAGGGTAGTGGCTACACCTTC.

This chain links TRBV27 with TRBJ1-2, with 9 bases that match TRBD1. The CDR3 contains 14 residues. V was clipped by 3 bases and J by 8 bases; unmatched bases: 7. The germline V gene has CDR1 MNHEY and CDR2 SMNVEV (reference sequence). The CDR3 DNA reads TGTGCCAGCAGTTTGCATACAGGGGGCGACGGCTACACCTTC. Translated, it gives CASSLHTGGDGYTF.

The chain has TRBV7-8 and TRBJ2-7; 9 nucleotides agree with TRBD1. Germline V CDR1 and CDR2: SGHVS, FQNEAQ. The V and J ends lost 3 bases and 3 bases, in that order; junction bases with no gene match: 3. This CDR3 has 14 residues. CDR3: CASSFETGGYEQYF. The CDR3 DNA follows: TGTGCCAGCAGCTTTGAGACAGGGGGCTACGAGCAGTACTTC. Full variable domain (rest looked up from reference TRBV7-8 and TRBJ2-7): GAGVSQSPRYKVAKRGQDVALRCDPISGHVSLFWYQQALGQGPEFLTYFQNEAQLDKSGLPSDRFFAERPEGSVSTLKIQRTQQEDSAVYLCASSFETGGYEQYFGPGTRLTVT.